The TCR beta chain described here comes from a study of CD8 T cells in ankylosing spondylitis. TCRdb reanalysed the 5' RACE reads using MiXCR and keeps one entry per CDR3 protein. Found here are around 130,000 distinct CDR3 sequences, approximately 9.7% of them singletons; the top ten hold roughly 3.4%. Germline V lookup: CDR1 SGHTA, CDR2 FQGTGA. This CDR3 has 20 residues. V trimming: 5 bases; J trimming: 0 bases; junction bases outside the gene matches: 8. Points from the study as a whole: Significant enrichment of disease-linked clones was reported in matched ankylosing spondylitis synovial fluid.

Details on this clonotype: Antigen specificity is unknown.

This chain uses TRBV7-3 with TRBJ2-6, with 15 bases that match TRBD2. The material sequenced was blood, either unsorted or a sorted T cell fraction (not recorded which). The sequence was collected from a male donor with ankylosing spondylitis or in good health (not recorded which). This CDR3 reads CASSRTSGRVLSSGANVLTF. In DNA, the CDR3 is TGTGCCAGCAGCCGGACTAGCGGGAGGGTTCTTAGCTCTGGGGCCAACGTCCTGACTTTC.